The 8 T cell receptor beta chains reported below all come from one sample, sequenced in a study of regulatory T cells in long-lasting Graves disease (dated by TCRdb to the early 2020s). The method was multiplex PCR. The sequencing machine was an Illumina HiSeq 4000. To build TCR beta libraries, CDR3 regions were amplified by Arm-PCR using iRepertoire HTBI primers. TCRdb reprocessed the public reads (quality trimming at Q25 with fastp, clone calling with MiXCR) and kept in-frame beta chains. Each CDR3 protein gets just one entry, which takes the most common genes and DNA from the rows behind it. This sample is represented by hundreds of thousands of distinct CDR3 sequences; 16% of them were singletons. The ten largest make up just under 30% of the sample. Explained via the paper, the time point label denotes: newly diagnosed GD, antithyroid drugs for less than 3 months. RNA was extracted from PBMCs in TRIzol for both TCR sequencing and RNA sequencing.

These same records also appear under a second study, on T cells in Graves' hyperthyroidism and ophthalmopathy.

The material sequenced was peripheral blood mononuclear cells (PBMCs), taken at new diagnosis, from a patient treated with antithyroid drugs. Source of these receptors: a man aged 35 to 55 with Graves disease. Donor details come from another sample of the same person, matched by shared clones.

The V call is TRBV5-1, the J call TRBJ1-2; tentative D call: TRBD1 (5 bases). CDR1 and CDR2 from the germline V gene are SGHRS and YFSETQ. V shed 3 bases and J shed 7 bases, with 22 bases lying between them. CDR3 length equals 16 residues. The CDR3 reads CASSSQPGRDSLGYTF. CDR3 DNA: TGCGCCAGCAGCTCACAACCGGGACGGGATTCTCTTGGCTACACCTTC.

The rearrangement links TRBV6-1 to TRBJ2-3; D is uncertain. The CDR3 extends over 17 amino acids. V shed 6 bases and J shed 2 bases, with 21 bases lying between them. In germline, CDR1 is MNHNS, CDR2 SASEGT. CDR3 region: CASSPLAVVDTTDTQYF. In DNA form, the CDR3 reads TGTGCCAGCAGCCCCCTGGCGGTTGTAGACACCACAGATACGCAGTATTTT.

V gene TRBV5-8 combines with J gene TRBJ1-3; TRBD1 matches 12 bases. Germline CDR1 and CDR2: SGHTS and YDEGEE. The ends lost 2 bases at V and 0 bases at J; junction bases unmatched: 6. The CDR3 loop spans 18 amino acids. CDR3 protein: CASSFFGTGGGSGNTIYF. The CDR3, as DNA: TGTGCCAGCAGCTTTTTCGGGACAGGGGGCGGCTCTGGAAACACCATATATTTT.

This clonotype came up many times. The rearrangement joins TRBV29-1 to TRBJ1-1, with D tentatively TRBD1 (5 bases). This CDR3 region has 15 residues. The V and J ends lost 4 bases and 6 bases respectively, with 21 bases between them. Germline CDR1 SQVTM, CDR2 ANQGSEA. DNA of the CDR3: TGCAGCGTTGCATCAATAGCGGGCAGGGTCGCTGAAGCTTTCTTT. Its protein product is CSVASIAGRVAEAFF.

This clonotype was seen a handful of times. The chain is built from TRBV10-3 and TRBJ2-5; D possibly uses TRBD1 or TRBD2 (5 bases each). The V gene lost 7 bases and the J gene lost 1 base, with 10 bases spanning the gap. CDR3 length equals 13 residues. CDR1 and CDR2 from the germline V gene are ENHRY and SYGVKD. CDR3 sequence (DNA): TGTGCCATCAAACGGGACGGCCAAGAGACCCAGTACTTC. This codes for CAIKRDGQETQYF.

This clonotype was detected ten times or more. J is TRBJ2-3 and V is TRBV7-2; 11 nucleotides match TRBD2. Germline CDR1 is SGHTA and CDR2 is FQGNSA. CDR3 size: 18 residues. Unmatched junction bases numbered 8, after V lost 1 base and J lost 2 bases. CDR3 DNA sequence: TGTGCCAGCAGCTTAGGTGGGCTAGCGGGGGGCCTCACAGATACGCAGTATTTT. As protein: CASSLGGLAGGLTDTQYF. Using reference TRBV7-2 and TRBJ2-3 for the parts outside the CDR3, the full variable domain is GAGVSQSPSNKVTEKGKDVELRCDPISGHTALYWYRQSLGQGLEFLIYFQGNSAPDKSGLPSDRFSAERTGGSVSTLTIQRTQQEDSAVYLCASSLGGLAGGLTDTQYFGPGTRLTVL.

Many counts were recorded for this clonotype. The chain is built from TRBV20-1 and TRBJ1-6; D may be TRBD1 (6 bases). CDR3 length equals 15 residues. The V end was cut by 4 bases, the J end by 5 bases, with 15 bases between. CDR1 and CDR2 (germline): DFQATT, SNEGSKA (reference sequence). The CDR3, as DNA: TGCAGTGCTACCCGAGGGGGGATGAATAATTCACCCCTCCACTTT. Translated: CSATRGGMNNSPLHF.

This clonotype was recorded many times. This chain joins TRBV18 and TRBJ2-7, with TRBD2 matching over 9 bases. This CDR3 is built from 17 residues. V was pared by 2 bases and J by 7 bases, with 15 bases of the junction left unmatched. Germline V lookup: CDR1 KGHSH, CDR2 LQKENI. CDR3 loop: CASSPARRGAGGGEQYF. The CDR3 DNA is TGTGCCAGCTCACCAGCCCGGAGGGGAGCGGGGGGTGGTGAGCAGTACTTC.